The 27 T cell receptor beta chains below were found in one sample sequenced in a study of molecular identifiers for immune sequencing clone quantification. From the PCR reads, TCRdb called clonotypes with MiXCR, one entry per CDR3 protein. The table has hundreds of thousands of distinct CDR3 sequences, less than 20% seen once. Sequencing was carried out using naive CD8+ T cells from blood, with Jurkat cell RNA spiked in. The subset: FACS-sorted CD8+CD4-CCR7+CD45RA+ naive T cells. The receptor set was obtained from a human donor in good health. Some libraries in this study had Jurkat cell RNA spiked in.

The chain has TRBV19 and TRBJ2-7, with D tentatively TRBD1 (6 bases). This CDR3 spans 15 amino acids. V was pared by 1 base and J by 3 bases, with 13 bases between. Germline V gene lookup returns CDR1 LNHDA and CDR2 SQIVND (reference sequence). CDR3 sequence reads: CASSIVSQGSYEQYF. CDR3 nucleotides: TGTGCCAGTAGTATAGTCAGCCAGGGGAGCTACGAGCAGTACTTC.

Regarding this clonotype: This could be a read error, since a much larger clone is one nucleotide away. CDR3 sequence reads: CASSEAATVADTQYF. The DNA for the CDR3 is TGTGCCAGCAGTGAAGCAGCGACAGTCGCAGATACGCAGTATTTT. This chain connects TRBV2 to TRBJ2-3; possibly TRBD1 for D (5 bases). V gave up 0 bases and J gave up 4 bases, with 11 bases separating them. Germline CDR1 reads SNHLY; CDR2 reads FYNNEI. The CDR3 sequence is 15 residues long.

This clonotype was seen repeatedly, ten times or more. This chain joins TRBV7-8 and TRBJ2-7; D not certain. Trimming removed 5 bases from V and 0 bases from J, with 11 bases in between. The CDR3 spans 14 residues. Germline CDR1 SGHVS, CDR2 FQNEAQ. The CDR3 region has the DNA TGTGCCAGCAGCCCTTTGGACGTCTCCTACGAGCAGTACTTC. This encodes CASSPLDVSYEQYF.

This clonotype was recorded many times. The chain employs TRBV3-1 and TRBJ2-7; 11 nucleotides agree with TRBD2. CDR1 is LGHDT, CDR2 YNNKEL, per germline (reference sequence). The V and J ends lost 4 bases and 2 bases, in that order; junction bases with no gene match: 10. The CDR3 length is 17 residues. The CDR3 loop is CASSRGLAGLLPYEQYF. DNA for the CDR3: TGTGCCAGCAGCCGAGGACTAGCGGGTCTTTTACCCTACGAGCAGTACTTC.

This clonotype has more than one count but fewer than ten. The V call is TRBV12-3 or TRBV12-4, the J call TRBJ1-1; perhaps TRBD1 as D (5 bases). Between the trimmed V and J ends, which lost 3 bases and 4 bases, there was a span of 9 bases. This CDR3 has 13 amino acids. The CDR3 sequence: CASSLGHLTEAFF. CDR3 coding DNA: TGTGCCAGCAGTTTGGGGCACCTCACTGAAGCTTTCTTT.

There are many counts of this clonotype. Its ends do not fully match the called genes, so a read error is possible. V gene TRBV20-1 combines with J gene TRBJ2-5; D is undetermined. This CDR3 is built from 14 residues. Germline assignment: CDR1 DFQATT and CDR2 SNEGSKA (reference sequence). The CDR3 region is CSAREPRKGETQYF. CDR3 nucleotides: TGCAGTGCTCGAGAACCCAGGAAAGGGGAGACCCAGTACTTC.

This clonotype was seen a few times. The rearrangement uses TRBV5-4 and TRBJ1-4; 11 nucleotides line up with TRBD1. The CDR3 has 15 amino acids. J lost 5 bases, V lost 4 bases, and 4 bases had no gene match. Germline lookup yields CDR1 SGHNT and CDR2 YYREEE (reference sequence). Here the CDR3 DNA reads TGTGCCAGCAGCCACCGGGACAGGGGGAATGAAAAACTGTTTTTT. Its translation: CASSHRDRGNEKLFF.

The sample holds a few counts of this clonotype. V gene TRBV11-2 combines with J gene TRBJ2-5; the match to TRBD1 covers 7 bases. The ends lost 2 bases at V and 5 bases at J; junction bases unmatched: 8. Looked up from germline, CDR1 is SGHAT and CDR2 is FQNNGV. CDR3 length: 15 residues. CDR3 region: CASSLLTGRGETQYF. CDR3 sequence (DNA): TGTGCCAGCAGCTTACTGACAGGGCGAGGGGAGACCCAGTACTTC.

There are many counts of this clonotype. J is TRBJ2-4 and V is TRBV4-3, with TRBD2 matching 9 bases. The V segment lost 0 bases and the J segment 3 bases; nucleotides outside the gene matches: 6. CDR1 is LGHNA, CDR2 YSLEER, per germline. This CDR3 spans 17 amino acids. CDR3 bases: TGCGCCAGCAGCCAAGACAGGGCGGGGGGGGTCAAAAACATTCAGTACTTC. It encodes CASSQDRAGGVKNIQYF.

Only a few counts were recorded for this clonotype. V gene TRBV4-3 combines with J gene TRBJ2-5, with 12 bases that match TRBD2. From germline, CDR1 is LGHNA and CDR2 YSLEER. The CDR3 runs to 17 residues. V lost 0 bases and J lost 2; bases outside the gene matches: 4. CDR3 nucleotides: TGCGCCAGCAGCCAAGAGTGGCTAGCGGGAGGGCAAGAGACCCAGTACTTC. It encodes CASSQEWLAGGQETQYF.

The J gene is TRBJ2-1, the V gene TRBV7-3, with 9 bases identical to TRBD2. This CDR3 is 17 amino acids long. Germline lookup yields CDR1 SGHTA and CDR2 FQGTGA. The trim removed 5 bases at V and 1 base at J, leaving 9 bases unmatched. This chain's CDR3 is CASSPEVAGESYNEQFF. CDR3 coding DNA: TGTGCCAGCAGCCCGGAAGTAGCGGGAGAATCCTACAATGAGCAGTTCTTC.

In the case of this clonotype: One end of the junction varies from germline; a read error may be responsible. The CDR3 region is CTSSQGEGLARWDETQYF. CDR3 nucleotide sequence: TGCACCAGCAGCCAGGGCGAGGGACTAGCCCGGTGGGATGAGACCCAGTACTTC. V usage is TRBV4-1 and J usage is TRBJ2-5; 9 bases agree with TRBD2. CDR1 MGHRA and CDR2 YSYEKL come from the germline V gene. The CDR3 extends over 18 amino acids.

The chain is built from TRBV4-3 and TRBJ2-1; D perhaps matches TRBD2 (6 bases). The CDR3 is 17 amino acids. CDR1 and CDR2 (germline): LGHNA, YSLEER. The ends were cut back, 0 bases at V and 6 bases at J, with 18 bases in the middle. CDR3 DNA: TGCGCCAGCAGCCAAGACCAAGCTAGCGTTTTCCCCAATGAGCAGTTCTTC. It translates to CASSQDQASVFPNEQFF.

Turning to this clonotype: A read error is possible here, since a much larger clone lies one base away. This sequence joins TRBV7-3 and TRBJ2-7, with 8 bases lining up with TRBD1. This CDR3 contains 14 residues. V was clipped by 8 bases and J by 2 bases; unmatched bases: 8. CDR1 and CDR2 (germline): SGHTA, FQGTGA. The CDR3, as DNA: TGTGCCAGCGGCATAGACAGGGGCCCCTACGAGCAGTACTTC. Amino acids: CASGIDRGPYEQYF.

This clonotype was seen a few times. This chain's CDR3 is CASSQSAGGIQYF. The CDR3 nucleotides read TGTGCCAGCAGCCAATCCGCGGGCGGGATTCAGTACTTC. The rearrangement links TRBV14 to TRBJ2-4, with D maybe TRBD2 (5 bases). The length of the CDR3 is 13 residues. V lost 2 bases and J lost 10, with 12 bases in between. Germline CDR1 SGHDN, CDR2 FVKESK. Based on the CDR3 plus reference TRBV14 and TRBJ2-4, the full variable domain is EAGVTQFPSHSVIEKGQTVTLRCDPISGHDNLYWYRRVMGKEIKFLLHFVKESKQDESGMPNNRFLAERTGGTYSTLKVQPAELEDSGVYFCASSQSAGGIQYFGAGTRLSVL.

In this sample, this clonotype turned up many times. The chain is built from TRBV28 and TRBJ2-7, with D uncertain. Deletions cut 3 bases from V and 4 bases from J, with 7 bases between. This CDR3 spans 12 amino acids. Germline V gene lookup returns CDR1 MDHEN and CDR2 SYDVKM. DNA for the CDR3: TGTGCCAGCAGTTTCAACAGATACGAGCAGTACTTC. Residues: CASSFNRYEQYF.

This clonotype has at least ten counts. V usage is TRBV6-2 or TRBV6-3 and J usage is TRBJ1-1; the D is unclear. V was pared by 6 bases and J by 4 bases, with 6 bases between. Germline V lookup: CDR1 MNHEY, CDR2 SVGEGT. The CDR3 has 11 residues. CDR3: CASSWGTEAFF. The CDR3 coding sequence is TGTGCCAGCAGCTGGGGCACTGAAGCTTTCTTT.

This clonotype has ten or more counts. The rearrangement uses TRBV5-1 and TRBJ2-1; D is perhaps TRBD1 (6 bases). CDR1 is SGHRS and CDR2 is YFSETQ in the germline V gene. Trimming shortened V by 0 bases and J by 7 bases, and 14 bases separated the two germline ends. The CDR3 length is 15 residues. CDR3 nucleotide sequence: TGCGCCAGCAGCTTGGACAGGGCACCGCCGAATGAGCAGTTCTTC. This sequence encodes CASSLDRAPPNEQFF.

The chain carries TRBV24-1 and TRBJ1-5; TRBD1 matches at 7 bases. The ends lost 4 bases at V and 6 bases at J; junction bases unmatched: 8. The germline V gene encodes CDR1 KGHDR and CDR2 SFDVKD. The length of the CDR3 is 15 residues. In DNA, the CDR3 is TGTGCCACCAGTGACCCACGACAGGGAAGTCAGCCCCAGCATTTT. This sequence encodes CATSDPRQGSQPQHF.

This clonotype was observed many times. This chain links TRBV30 with TRBJ2-2; no firm D call. With 3 bases removed from V and 5 bases from J, the gap between germline ends came to 7 bases. The CDR3 is made up of 12 amino acids. Germline assignment: CDR1 GTSNPN and CDR2 SVGIG (reference sequence). CDR3 sequence reads: CAWRWRTGELFF. In nucleotides, the CDR3 is TGTGCCTGGAGATGGCGGACCGGGGAGCTGTTTTTT.

This clonotype was seen ten or more times. The chain combines TRBV7-9 with TRBJ2-2; TRBD2 is a possible D gene (6 bases). The V gene lost 5 bases and the J gene lost 3 bases, with 16 bases spanning the gap. The CDR3 is 16 amino acids. The germline V gene has CDR1 SEHNR and CDR2 FQNEAQ (reference sequence). CDR3 residues: CASSTPSARDTGELFF. The CDR3 DNA reads TGTGCCAGCAGCACCCCTAGCGCCAGGGACACCGGGGAGCTGTTTTTT.

CDR3 sequence (DNA): TGCGCCAGCAGCCAGGCCGGGGGCGGGCTGAGTCAGCCCCAGCATTTT. This sequence encodes CASSQAGGGLSQPQHF. The chain is built from TRBV4-1 and TRBJ1-5, with D possibly being TRBD1 (6 bases). This CDR3 comprises 16 residues. Germline lookup yields CDR1 MGHRA and CDR2 YSYEKL. The ends were cut back, 3 bases at V and 6 bases at J, with 18 bases in the middle.

This clonotype was counted a few times. This chain connects TRBV19 to TRBJ2-1, with D perhaps TRBD1 (6 bases). Per the germline V gene, CDR1 is LNHDA and CDR2 is SQIVND (reference sequence). The germline V and J ends were trimmed by 6 bases and 0 bases, with 12 bases remaining between them. This CDR3 spans 15 amino acids. Here the CDR3 reads CASSTTGSSYNEQFF. The CDR3, as DNA: TGTGCCAGTAGCACAACAGGGAGCTCCTACAATGAGCAGTTCTTC.

J is TRBJ2-7 and V is TRBV7-2; no definite D call. Germline values: CDR1 SGHTA, CDR2 FQGNSA. This CDR3 comprises 13 residues. The V end lost 3 bases, the J end lost 3 bases, and 9 bases lay between the germline ends. CDR3 bases: TGTGCCAGCAGCTTGTCGCAGCGCTACGAGCAGTACTTC. Its translation: CASSLSQRYEQYF.

This clonotype was counted ten times or more. The chain couples TRBV20-1 to TRBJ2-7, with 7 bases fitting TRBD2. Looked up from germline, CDR1 is DFQATT and CDR2 is SNEGSKA (reference sequence). J lost 2 bases, V lost 2 bases, and 3 bases had no gene match. CDR3 length equals 13 residues. CDR3 sequence: CSARSGETYEQYF. CDR3 bases: TGCAGTGCTAGAAGCGGGGAAACCTACGAGCAGTACTTC.

This clonotype was seen many times. The gene calls are TRBV20-1 and TRBJ2-7; D may be TRBD1 or TRBD2 (5 bases each). CDR1 and CDR2 from the germline V gene are DFQATT and SNEGSKA (reference sequence). The germline V and J ends were trimmed by 7 bases and 4 bases, with 26 bases remaining between them. The CDR3 sequence is 16 residues long. For the CDR3, the DNA is TGCAGTGTCCTCAAAGTGGGCCGGGACGGCGTATACGAGCAGTACTTC. This codes for CSVLKVGRDGVYEQYF.

There are many counts of this clonotype. The junction does not match germline at one end; this may be a read error. The gene calls are TRBV5-1 and TRBJ2-7; 11 positions agree with TRBD2. CDR1 and CDR2 from the germline V gene are SGHRS and YFSETQ. This CDR3 comprises 14 residues. The CDR3 loop is CASSFGTSGYEQYF. The CDR3 nucleotides are TGTGCCAGCAGCTTCGGGACTAGCGGTTACGAGCAGTACTTC.